These T cell receptor beta chains were read from a single sample in a study of T cells in Graves' hyperthyroidism and ophthalmopathy. MiXCR, run by TCRdb on the multiplex PCR reads, gives a single entry per CDR3 protein. The sample holds approximately 600,000 distinct CDR3 sequences, under 15% seen once. Material for sequencing was blood. The source is a woman between 35 and 50 years old with Graves' ophthalmopathy. CDR3s include the opening cysteine and the closing phenylalanine or tryptophan. Each record gives: J gene, CDR3 length, V gene, clone size, CDR3 protein. Expanded clones are given a class, and other clones once, few, many or no size at all.

TRBJ2-5 16 TRBV7-9 many CASSLPGLAFQETQYF
TRBJ2-7 13 TRBV11-2 . CATKDLEPYEQYF
TRBJ2-5 12 TRBV13 many CASFDRQETQYF
TRBJ2-7 11 TRBV28 many CASSFDRSQYF
TRBJ1-1 13 TRBV30 many CAWEIQENTEAFF
TRBJ2-5 14 TRBV29-1 many CSVGAGEVEETQYF
TRBJ2-7 13 TRBV2 many CASSSNGPLEQYF
TRBJ1-2 15 TRBV4-3 many CASNRDLNQNYGYTF
TRBJ2-7 16 TRBV10-3 . CAISESLTSGSNEQYF
TRBJ2-6 15 TRBV7-2 . CASSIAGSGANVLTF
TRBJ2-4 16 TRBV20-1 . CSARNGTSGNTNIQYF
TRBJ2-7 15 TRBV6-1 . CASNPSRAWVHEQYF
TRBJ1-5 15 TRBV28 many CASSSGLGNNQPQHF
TRBJ1-2 13 TRBV12-3/TRBV12-4 many CASMVPGDYGYTF
TRBJ2-2 17 TRBV12-3/TRBV12-4 many CASSPWTSGTNTGELFF
TRBJ1-5 16 TRBV6-1 . CASSPLDRASNQPQHF
TRBJ1-1 16 TRBV24-1 many CATSEGGQGMNTEAFF
TRBJ1-6 13 TRBV11-2 . CASSSVRNSPLHF
TRBJ2-2 13 TRBV6-2/TRBV6-3 many CGAGGPNTGELFF
TRBJ1-1 16 TRBV20-1 many CSASRGDRGLYTEAFF
TRBJ1-2 16 TRBV9 . CASSVVGTGLAYGYTF
TRBJ1-2 14 TRBV19 many CASSNGSEVYGYTF
TRBJ2-7 13 TRBV20-1 many CSARGPTSYEQYF
TRBJ1-2 13 TRBV2 few CASSGTGDPGYTF
TRBJ1-1 15 TRBV2 . CASSDQGMETTEAFF
TRBJ1-1 14 TRBV28 many CASSSIGGETEAFF
TRBJ1-5 14 TRBV2 many CASSGGYSNQPQHF
TRBJ2-5 16 TRBV5-8 many CASSTPGGVDQETQYF
TRBJ2-2 14 TRBV29-1 few CSVEESGNTGELFF
TRBJ2-5 14 TRBV5-5 . CASSLMTGGETQYF
TRBJ2-7 13 TRBV10-3 many CAISPDRDYEQYF
TRBJ2-2 12 TRBV5-1 . CASNDSPGELFF
TRBJ2-2 14 TRBV6-5 . CASSWRGQVGELFF
TRBJ2-2 15 TRBV28 many CASSFTGFGTGELFF
TRBJ1-1 14 TRBV12-3/TRBV12-4 many CASSPQGGATEAFF
TRBJ2-1 15 TRBV6-1 few CATQGRLAGGNEQFF
TRBJ1-5 14 TRBV28 many CASSLFGVPRPQHF
TRBJ2-7 18 TRBV12-3/TRBV12-4 . CASSFSFLGLAATYEQYF
TRBJ1-1 14 TRBV6-2/TRBV6-3 many CASSISGGRTEAFF
TRBJ1-2 14 TRBV29-1 . CSVAFLIPDYGYTF
TRBJ2-5 16 TRBV7-2 many CASSLGLGVGQETQYF